The rows below give T cell receptor beta chains drawn from one sample of a study of blood T cell repertoires in COVID-19. This table comes from immunoSEQ multiplex PCR, and its TCRdb copy is limited to in-frame clones, with some not included. The table records 30,000 to 45,000 clones, approximately 81% of them present only once. Material for sequencing was peripheral blood. The receptors originated from a man older than 75 with active or convalescent COVID-19. Both conserved end residues are part of each CDR3. Each record gives: J gene, D gene, V gene, clone size, CDR3 DNA, CDR3 protein. A D gene is named only where the DNA matches it firmly. Size is omitted from some rows. Given values are once, few, many or a class for expanded clones.

TRBJ1-2 | TRBD1 | TRBV5-6 | NA | TGTGCCAGCAGCGGGGCGGGACAGAGATATGGCTACACCTTC | CASSGAGQRYGYTF
TRBJ1-1 | TRBD1 | TRBV18 | once | TGTGCCAGCTCCCCCGACAGGGCGACTGAAGCTTTCTTT | CASSPDRATEAFF
TRBJ1-5 | TRBD1 | TRBV2 | few | TGTGCCAGCAGTGGACAGGGGTTCCAGCCCCAGCATTTT | CASSGQGFQPQHF
TRBJ1-5 | NA | TRBV5-1 | NA | TGCGCCAGCAGCTTGGACGCGGGGGGCGGCGGTCAGCCCCAGCATTTT | CASSLDAGGGGQPQHF
TRBJ2-4 | TRBD2 | TRBV13 | NA | TGTGCCAGCAGCTTCCTAGCGGGGGAAAAAAACATTCAGTACTTC | CASSFLAGEKNIQYF
TRBJ1-1 | NA | TRBV5-1 | NA | TGCGCCAGCTGCCAAGAATTAGGGGTTGCGAGCACTGAAGCTTTCTTT | CASCQELGVASTEAFF
TRBJ2-5 | TRBD1 | TRBV7-9 | NA | TGTGCCAGCAGCCCCCAAGACAGGGAATGGGAGACCCAGTACTTC | CASSPQDREWETQYF
TRBJ1-1 | NA | TRBV19 | NA | TGTGCCAGTAGTCCACAGGGTTTTGGCACTGAAGCTTTCTTT | CASSPQGFGTEAFF
TRBJ2-3 | TRBD2 | TRBV30 | once | TGTGCCTGGAGTGATAGCGGGAGGTCATCAGATACGCAGTATTTT | CAWSDSGRSSDTQYF
TRBJ2-5 | TRBD2 | TRBV7-2 | NA | TGTGCCAGCAGGCTCGCACGGGGGGGCCAAGAGACCCAGTACTTC | CASRLARGGQETQYF
TRBJ1-2 | TRBD1 | TRBV18 | NA | TGTGCCAGCTCACAACCCGGGACAGGGGACTATGGCTACACCTTC | CASSQPGTGDYGYTF
TRBJ2-6 | TRBD1 | TRBV18 | NA | TGTGCCAGCTCACCTTCTACAGGGGACAGTGGGGCCAACGTCCTGACTTTC | CASSPSTGDSGANVLTF
TRBJ2-1 | NA | TRBV4-3 | few | TGCGCCAGCAGCCCCCTTCTGAGTTCCTACAATGAGCAGTTCTTC | CASSPLLSSYNEQFF
TRBJ1-2 | TRBD1 | TRBV28 | NA | TGTGCCGCCCGATCCTCCGACATTACAGGGGAGTATGGCTACACCTTC | CAARSSDITGEYGYTF
TRBJ2-1 | TRBD1 | TRBV15 | few | TGTGCCACCAGCACAAGGACAGGGGGCCCCTACAATGAGCAGTTCTTC | CATSTRTGGPYNEQFF
TRBJ2-7 | NA | TRBV18 | NA | TGTGCCAGCTCCAGCGACAGGAGGCGAAACTCCTACGAGCAGTACTTC | CASSSDRRRNSYEQYF
TRBJ2-1 | NA | TRBV25-1 | NA | TGTGCCACTAGGGGGAGCTCCTACAATGAGCAGTTCTTC | CATRGSSYNEQFF
TRBJ2-3 | TRBD1 | TRBV14 | NA | TGTGCCAGCAGCCGTGGAGGGACAGGGCGGTTAGGCACAGATACGCAGTATTTT | CASSRGGTGRLGTDTQYF
TRBJ2-2 | TRBD2 | TRBV6-2/TRBV6-3 | NA | TGTGCCAGCAGTTACTCGACTAGCGGGGGGGTGAACACCGGGGAGCTGTTTTTT | CASSYSTSGGVNTGELFF
TRBJ2-2 | TRBD1 | TRBV18 | NA | TGTGCCAGCACGGACAGGGGAAGAGAGACCGGGGAGCTGTTTTTT | CASTDRGRETGELFF
TRBJ2-3 | TRBD2 | TRBV13 | NA | TGTGCCAGCAGCTTAGGCGGGGGGGCAAACACAGATACGCAGTATTTT | CASSLGGGANTDTQYF
TRBJ2-5 | TRBD2 | TRBV30 | NA | TGTGCCTGGAGTAAAGGACTAGCGGGGCCCCAAGAGACCCAGTACTTC | CAWSKGLAGPQETQYF
TRBJ2-3 | TRBD1 | TRBV24-1 | NA | TGTGCCACCAGCGAGGGGGCTAAAGATACGCAGTATTTT | CATSEGAKDTQYF
TRBJ2-3 | TRBD2 | TRBV7-9 | NA | TGTGCCAGCAGCTCGGGACTAGTCACCCCCGATACGCAGTATTTT | CASSSGLVTPDTQYF
TRBJ2-2 | TRBD2 | TRBV7-2 | NA | TGTGCCAGCAGCTTTGAGACTAGCGGGGTCGCGGTCGGGGAGCTGTTTTTT | CASSFETSGVAVGELFF
TRBJ2-7 | NA | TRBV19 | NA | TGTGCCAGTAGTATTCGTGGACTGGCCTACGAGCAGTACTTC | CASSIRGLAYEQYF
TRBJ1-5 | TRBD1 | TRBV19 | NA | TGTGCCAGTAGCGTTTTACTCGACAGGGATAGCAATCAGCCCCAGCATTTT | CASSVLLDRDSNQPQHF
TRBJ1-2 | TRBD1 | TRBV7-9 | NA | TGTGCCAGCAGCATGACGGAGACAGGGTTGGGCTATGGCTACACCTTC | CASSMTETGLGYGYTF
TRBJ2-1 | TRBD2 | TRBV24-1 | once | TGTGCCACCAGTGACCCTGGGACTAGTAGAAATGAGCAGTTCTTC | CATSDPGTSRNEQFF
TRBJ1-1 | TRBD1 | TRBV18 | few | TGTGCCAGCTACGCCGGGACAGCTGACGGGGCTTTCTTT | CASYAGTADGAFF
TRBJ2-1 | TRBD2 | TRBV19 | NA | TGTGCCAGTAGTGCTGGACTAGCGAATAATGAGCAGTTCTTC | CASSAGLANNEQFF
TRBJ2-1 | TRBD2 | TRBV24-1 | NA | TGTGCCACCAGTGATCCAAGGACTAGCGGGGGCACGAGTATGCAGTTCTTC | CATSDPRTSGGTSMQFF
TRBJ2-5 | NA | TRBV9 | once | TGTGCCAGCAGCGTAGCTTTGCGGGGCCAAGAGACCCAGTACTTC | CASSVALRGQETQYF
TRBJ1-4 | NA | TRBV7-2 | NA | TGTGCCAGCAGCTTAGCAGGGGGGGGAGGAGAAAAACTGTTTTTT | CASSLAGGGGEKLFF
TRBJ1-2 | NA | TRBV3-1/TRBV3-2 | NA | TGTGCCAGCAGCCATATGTCTTCCCTAGATGGCTACACCTTC | CASSHMSSLDGYTF
TRBJ2-3 | NA | TRBV24-1 | once | TGTGCCACAAGCGGGTCTGGAGATACGCAGTATTTT | CATSGSGDTQYF
TRBJ2-2 | NA | TRBV5-1 | NA | TGCGCCAGCAGCTTAAGCCTAGCGAGGAACACCGGGGAGCTGTTTTTT | CASSLSLARNTGELFF
TRBJ1-2 | TRBD1 | TRBV6-5 | NA | TGTGCCGCCAACCAGGACAGGTCCTATGGCTACACCTTC | CAANQDRSYGYTF
TRBJ2-7 | TRBD1 | TRBV11-2 | few | TGTGCCAGCGCGAAGGACAGGGGGTTCTACGAGCAGTACTTC | CASAKDRGFYEQYF
TRBJ2-6 | NA | TRBV29-1 | NA | TGCAGCGTTGAAATATCTGGGGCCAACGTCCTGACTTTC | CSVEISGANVLTF
TRBJ2-7 | TRBD1 | TRBV27 | medium-sized | TGTGCCAGCAGCGCTCTGGGACAGGGGTTTTACGAGCAGTACTTC | CASSALGQGFYEQYF
TRBJ1-1 | NA | TRBV3-1/TRBV3-2 | NA | TGTGCCAGCAGCCAAGCTAGGGCGGGGGCGCGATCTGAAGCTTTCTTT | CASSQARAGARSEAFF